This TCR beta chain was identified in a study of PD-1 blockade in mismatch repair-deficient tumors. The overall study: Patients had around twelve mismatch repair-deficient cancer types, all previously treated and progressing. Overall study findings and caveats: Tumor-resident clones, often undetectable pretreatment in blood, expanded then contracted after pembrolizumab.

PCR or immunohistochemistry showed mismatch repair deficiency in every enrolled patient. TCR sequencing covered a few patients who responded to pembrolizumab. TCRdb's table, derived via immunoSEQ multiplex PCR, lists solely in-frame clones and lacks some. This table has around 30,000 clones, 80% appearing once. Worth noting for this clone: Its antigen is undetermined.

The J segment lost 4 bases and the V segment lost 1 base, leaving 5 bases of the junction unmatched. This CDR3 has 15 amino acids. Germline CDR1 reads SGHNT; CDR2 reads YYREEE (reference sequence). This clonotype originated in an adult with mismatch repair-deficient cancer. This chain joins TRBV5-4 and TRBJ2-1; 7 bases fit TRBD2. The material was PBMCs, obtained 6 weeks after starting pembrolizumab. Here the CDR3 reads CASSLPPSGYNEQFF. DNA of the CDR3: TGTGCCAGCAGCTTGCCTCCTAGCGGTTACAATGAGCAGTTCTTC.